One and the same sample provided the 9 T cell receptor beta chains below, sequenced in a study of blood T cell repertoires in COVID-19. Sequenced by immunoSEQ multiplex PCR; TCRdb stores in-frame clones only, minus some. The data show 68,000 or so clones, with 65% to 85% seen just once and roughly 41% held by the top ten. The sample was peripheral blood. The receptors were gathered from a human donor in a cohort sampled during active COVID-19.

This clone was counted a single time. The chain is built from TRBV7-2 and TRBJ1-2; D not resolved. V lost 1 base and J lost 4, with 7 bases in between. Germline V gives CDR1 SGHTA, CDR2 FQGNSA. The CDR3 runs 13 residues. CDR3 sequence (DNA): TGTGCCAGCAGCTTAGTACAGCTCTATGGCTACACCTTC. This encodes CASSLVQLYGYTF.

The V gene is TRBV12-3 or TRBV12-4, the J gene TRBJ1-2; D is possibly TRBD1 (6 bases). The CDR3 is made up of 13 amino acids. V lost 7 bases and J 2 bases, leaving 11 bases between the germline ends. CDR3 in DNA: TGTGCCAGCACTAGGACAGAAAACTATGGCTACACCTTC. It codes for CASTRTENYGYTF.

This clone is large within its sample. As DNA, the CDR3 is TGTGCCAGCAGCTTAAAAGCCCACTCAGGCAATGAGCAGTTCTTC. Protein: CASSLKAHSGNEQFF. This chain uses TRBV11-2 with TRBJ2-1, with D unresolved. The CDR3 is made up of 15 amino acids. Per germline, CDR1 SGHAT and CDR2 FQNNGV. The germline V and J ends were trimmed by 2 bases and 6 bases, with 14 bases remaining between them.

Only a few counts were recorded for this clone. The rearrangement links TRBV5-1 to TRBJ2-1; D gene uncertain. Germline loops: CDR1 SGHRS, CDR2 YFSETQ. V shed 4 bases and J shed 8 bases, with 13 bases lying between them. This CDR3 is built from 13 residues. CDR3 sequence: CASSPGFGDEQFF. The CDR3 DNA follows: TGCGCCAGCAGCCCGGGTTTTGGCGATGAGCAGTTCTTC.

The chain recombines TRBV12-5 with TRBJ1-5; D is possibly TRBD1 (5 bases). CDR3 size: 16 residues. V lost 6 bases to trimming and J lost 6 bases, with 21 bases between them. Germline CDR1 is LGHNT and CDR2 is FRNRAP. In DNA, the CDR3 is TGTGCTAGTGGACCACCGGGAGGGACGTTCTCTCAGCCCCAGCATTTT. Translation: CASGPPGGTFSQPQHF.

The V gene is TRBV5-1, the J gene TRBJ2-7; the match to TRBD2 covers 7 bases. The V and J ends lost 0 bases and 2 bases, in that order; junction bases with no gene match: 8. The CDR3 extends over 16 amino acids. Germline V gene lookup returns CDR1 SGHRS and CDR2 YFSETQ. The CDR3 DNA is TGCGCCAGCAGCTTGGGGGGAGGGGACTCAACCTACGAGCAGTACTTC. It codes for CASSLGGGDSTYEQYF. The full variable domain, rest sourced from reference TRBV5-1 and TRBJ2-7, is KAGVTQTPRYLIKTRGQQVTLSCSPISGHRSVSWYQQTPGQGLQFLFEYFSETQRNKGNFPGRFSGRQFSNSRSEMNVSTLELGDSALYLCASSLGGGDSTYEQYFGPGTRLTVT.

This clone has a handful of counts. The gene calls are TRBV6-6 and TRBJ2-7, with TRBD1 matching 9 bases. The trim removed 6 bases at V and 7 bases at J, leaving 4 bases unmatched. CDR3 length equals 12 residues. Germline CDR1 reads MNHNY; CDR2 reads SVGAGI (reference sequence). The CDR3 is CASRDRGLEQYF. In DNA, the CDR3 is TGTGCCAGCAGGGACAGGGGCCTTGAGCAGTACTTC.

The chain has TRBV19 and TRBJ2-2, with 8 bases matching TRBD1. V lost 4 bases, J lost 4 bases, and 8 bases stayed unmatched. Germline V CDR1 and CDR2: LNHDA, SQIVND (reference sequence). The CDR3 is 16 amino acids. For the CDR3, the DNA is TGTGCCAGTAGTAGAGTAACAGGGGGTCGCACCGGGGAGCTGTTTTTT. It translates to CASSRVTGGRTGELFF.

This clone occurred once. J is TRBJ2-3 and V is TRBV19; no clear D gene. This CDR3 is 16 amino acids long. The V gene's germline CDR1 is LNHDA and CDR2 SQIVND (reference sequence). V lost 5 bases and J 3 bases, leaving 18 bases between the germline ends. In DNA form, the CDR3 reads TGTGCCAGTAGTCCGAACTACGCACACCCTACAGATACGCAGTATTTT. This translates into CASSPNYAHPTDTQYF.